This TCR beta chain was obtained from a study of T cell responses to AZD1222 COVID-19 vaccine. Study-wide context: Recipients boosted at about 4 weeks or about 12 weeks are pooled. Broader study findings: Samples come after the peak T cell response, not at day 14. Females outnumbered males among donors, who were mostly white British; clonal diversity was possibly underestimated. Increased Spike-specific TCR breadth and depth were observed after two AZD1222 doses.

J lost 5 bases, V lost 1 base, and 6 bases had no gene match. There are 15 residues in the CDR3. CDR1 SGHTA and CDR2 FQGNSA come from the germline V gene. This clone was detected only once. Its antigen is unidentified. Produced via immunoSEQ multiplex PCR; TCRdb's table is partial and in-frame only. This sample has 44,000 or so clones; 83% occur once, and the top ten carry under 65%. This sample comprised peripheral blood, obtained on day 0 of AZD1222 vaccination. The TCR originated in an adult in good health. The V and J genes are TRBV7-2 and TRBJ2-5, with 8 bases aligning to TRBD2. The CDR3: CASSLVGLGYETQYF. The CDR3 nucleotides read TGTGCCAGCAGCTTAGTGGGACTAGGGTATGAGACCCAGTACTTC.